The text below deals with one T cell receptor beta chain. Its antigen is unidentified. The CDR3 loop spans 15 amino acids. Germline-derived CDR1 and CDR2 are SGHRS and YFSETQ. V was pared by 4 bases and J by 1 base, with 11 bases between. The authors split each subset's genomic DNA evenly across several immunoSEQ plates. Data came from immunoSEQ multiplex PCR; TCRdb stores just in-frame clones and leaves some out. This table has 2 million to 2.5 million clones, approximately 94% appearing once. The donors, healthy adults who were HIV-negative, had experienced no recent acute infections or vaccinations. The data derive from a study of shared clonotypes between healthy human individuals. Notes on the study in general: Genetic and exposure-history diversity was limited by the few donors. The sole specimen, blood, was sampled, and tissue repertoires likely differ.

Source material: naive CD4+ T cells sorted from blood. The subset was: CD45RA+ positively selected. The clonotype originates from a man aged 18 to 29 in good health. The chain employs TRBV5-1 and TRBJ2-2; TRBD1 is a possible D gene (5 bases). The CDR3 here is CASSHGHMNTGELFF. The CDR3, as DNA: TGCGCCAGCAGCCATGGACACATGAACACCGGGGAGCTGTTTTTT.